These 8 T cell receptor beta chains came from one sample sequenced in a study of identifying expanded T cells in peripheral blood. Clones were read by immunoSEQ multiplex PCR, and TCRdb kept only the in-frame ones, dropping some. Among 85,000 to 100,000 clones listed, approximately 90% were seen once. Sequencing was done on a sample of blood. These receptors were collected from a person aged 18 to 75 in good health.

The chain combines TRBV2 with TRBJ2-2, with D possibly matching TRBD2 (6 bases). This CDR3 comprises 13 residues. Germline CDR1 and CDR2: SNHLY and FYNNEI. Trimming removed 1 base at V and 8 bases at J, with 8 bases between. CDR3 DNA: TGTGCCAGCAGTGAAGGACTAGTAGGGGAGCTGTTTTTT. It specifies CASSEGLVGELFF.

This chain links TRBV18 with TRBJ1-5; D remains unclear. The length of the CDR3 is 17 residues. Germline V CDR1 and CDR2: KGHSH, LQKENI. V gave up 0 bases and J gave up 3 bases, with 15 bases separating them. CDR3 in amino acids: CASSPPNVGYINQPQHF. The DNA of the CDR3 is TGTGCCAGCTCACCACCCAATGTCGGGTATATCAATCAGCCCCAGCATTTT.

For this clone: The same CDR3 arises from other DNA sequences in this sample as well. This rearrangement joins TRBV6-4 to TRBJ2-3, with D perhaps matching TRBD1 (6 bases). This CDR3 contains 14 residues. V lost 3 bases, J lost 1 base, and 8 bases lay in between. Per the germline V gene, CDR1 is MRHNA and CDR2 is SNTAGT. The CDR3 sequence is CASSDSGGTDTQYF. DNA for the CDR3: TGTGCCAGCAGTGATTCAGGGGGCACAGATACGCAGTATTTT.

The chain carries TRBV6-6 and TRBJ2-1; 11 bases map to TRBD1. Germline V gene sequence: CDR1 MNHNY, CDR2 SVGAGI (reference sequence). The CDR3 is 15 amino acids. Losses at the gene ends were 1 base for V and 7 bases for J; bases not matched to a gene: 3. The CDR3 here is CASSYWGTGGNEQFF. DNA for the CDR3: TGTGCCAGCAGTTACTGGGGGACAGGGGGTAATGAGCAGTTCTTC.

The chain joins TRBV28 to TRBJ2-7; 8 bases are a match to TRBD2. Germline lookup yields CDR1 MDHEN and CDR2 SYDVKM. This CDR3 has 15 amino acids. V was pared by 2 bases and J by 6 bases, with 9 bases of the junction left unmatched. This CDR3 is CASSLRSAGLVEQYF. The CDR3 DNA is TGTGCCAGCAGTTTAAGATCAGCGGGACTAGTCGAGCAGTACTTC.

V is TRBV19 and J is TRBJ2-1; 9 nucleotides line up with TRBD1. After removal of 5 bases from V and 8 bases from J, the junction contained 13 bases not matched to a gene. Germline V lookup: CDR1 LNHDA, CDR2 SQIVND (reference sequence). The CDR3 is made up of 16 amino acids. The CDR3 nucleotides read TGTGCCAGTAGTTTACCGTCAGGGACAGGGTTTCATGAGCAGTTCTTC. Translation: CASSLPSGTGFHEQFF.

CDR3 sequence: CASRTGGGTSGQYF. The CDR3 DNA reads TGTGCCAGCAGAACAGGGGGCGGAACATCCGGGCAGTACTTC. This chain connects TRBV6-1 to TRBJ2-7; 9 bases map to TRBD1. CDR1 MNHNS and CDR2 SASEGT come from the germline V gene. The CDR3 runs 14 residues. With V trimmed by 6 bases and J by 9 bases, 12 bases remained unmatched.

This clone was seen a handful of times. V gene TRBV29-1 combines with J gene TRBJ2-5; 8 bases agree with TRBD1. From germline, CDR1 is SQVTM and CDR2 ANQGSEA. Trimming took 5 bases from V and 2 from J; bases not matched to a gene: 7. This CDR3 has 14 amino acids. CDR3: CSVLPRTGQETQYF. The CDR3 nucleotides read TGCAGCGTTCTCCCCCGGACAGGGCAAGAGACCCAGTACTTC.